A single T cell receptor (beta chain) is shown here with its context. This record belongs to a study of blood T cell repertoires in COVID-19. About the study: From the United States, Italy and Spain came samples of acute and convalescent COVID-19. Sources were T cells, B-cell-depleted T cells, or PBMCs; the material itself was cDNA or gDNA.

Authors' processing steps: Reference gene primer amplification gave estimated nucleated cell counts. This table comes from immunoSEQ multiplex PCR, and its TCRdb copy is limited to in-frame clones, with some not included. V and J calls and clone size follow that table, whereas D and trimming were derived from the DNA. The top ten clones hold more than 50% of a sample with about 42,000 clones, around 84% of them seen once. This CDR3 contains 15 residues. Germline V gene lookup returns CDR1 SGDLS and CDR2 YYNGEE. Trimming took off 1 base at V and 5 bases at J, with 15 bases between the two ends. The source material was peripheral blood. This chain connects TRBV9 to TRBJ2-5; maybe TRBD2 (5 bases). This TCR was sampled from a man between 65 and 80 years old with acute or convalescent COVID-19. CDR3 amino acids: CASSVRGSLPETQYF. The DNA for the CDR3 is TGTGCCAGCAGCGTACGGGGTTCCCTCCCCGAGACCCAGTACTTC.